The present T cell receptor (beta chain) was sequenced within a study of blood T cell repertoires in COVID-19. Study background: Sites across the United States, Italy and Spain contributed samples from acute and convalescent COVID-19. In each case, the material was cDNA or gDNA derived from T cells, B-cell-depleted T cells, or PBMCs.

Assay: immunoSEQ multiplex PCR; the TCRdb copy retains only in-frame clones and omits some. This table holds about 150,000 clones, around 85% found once. Trimming removed 0 bases from V and 1 base from J, with 12 bases in between. The CDR3 spans 16 residues. CDR1 SGHVS and CDR2 FQNEAQ come from the germline V gene. The sequenced sample consisted of peripheral blood. The receptor comes from a woman aged 80 or over with acute or convalescent COVID-19. V is TRBV7-8 and J is TRBJ1-1; D gene uncertain. The DNA of the CDR3 is TGTGCCAGCAGCTTAGCGTTGAACATCCCGAACACTGAAGCTTTCTTT. It specifies CASSLALNIPNTEAFF.